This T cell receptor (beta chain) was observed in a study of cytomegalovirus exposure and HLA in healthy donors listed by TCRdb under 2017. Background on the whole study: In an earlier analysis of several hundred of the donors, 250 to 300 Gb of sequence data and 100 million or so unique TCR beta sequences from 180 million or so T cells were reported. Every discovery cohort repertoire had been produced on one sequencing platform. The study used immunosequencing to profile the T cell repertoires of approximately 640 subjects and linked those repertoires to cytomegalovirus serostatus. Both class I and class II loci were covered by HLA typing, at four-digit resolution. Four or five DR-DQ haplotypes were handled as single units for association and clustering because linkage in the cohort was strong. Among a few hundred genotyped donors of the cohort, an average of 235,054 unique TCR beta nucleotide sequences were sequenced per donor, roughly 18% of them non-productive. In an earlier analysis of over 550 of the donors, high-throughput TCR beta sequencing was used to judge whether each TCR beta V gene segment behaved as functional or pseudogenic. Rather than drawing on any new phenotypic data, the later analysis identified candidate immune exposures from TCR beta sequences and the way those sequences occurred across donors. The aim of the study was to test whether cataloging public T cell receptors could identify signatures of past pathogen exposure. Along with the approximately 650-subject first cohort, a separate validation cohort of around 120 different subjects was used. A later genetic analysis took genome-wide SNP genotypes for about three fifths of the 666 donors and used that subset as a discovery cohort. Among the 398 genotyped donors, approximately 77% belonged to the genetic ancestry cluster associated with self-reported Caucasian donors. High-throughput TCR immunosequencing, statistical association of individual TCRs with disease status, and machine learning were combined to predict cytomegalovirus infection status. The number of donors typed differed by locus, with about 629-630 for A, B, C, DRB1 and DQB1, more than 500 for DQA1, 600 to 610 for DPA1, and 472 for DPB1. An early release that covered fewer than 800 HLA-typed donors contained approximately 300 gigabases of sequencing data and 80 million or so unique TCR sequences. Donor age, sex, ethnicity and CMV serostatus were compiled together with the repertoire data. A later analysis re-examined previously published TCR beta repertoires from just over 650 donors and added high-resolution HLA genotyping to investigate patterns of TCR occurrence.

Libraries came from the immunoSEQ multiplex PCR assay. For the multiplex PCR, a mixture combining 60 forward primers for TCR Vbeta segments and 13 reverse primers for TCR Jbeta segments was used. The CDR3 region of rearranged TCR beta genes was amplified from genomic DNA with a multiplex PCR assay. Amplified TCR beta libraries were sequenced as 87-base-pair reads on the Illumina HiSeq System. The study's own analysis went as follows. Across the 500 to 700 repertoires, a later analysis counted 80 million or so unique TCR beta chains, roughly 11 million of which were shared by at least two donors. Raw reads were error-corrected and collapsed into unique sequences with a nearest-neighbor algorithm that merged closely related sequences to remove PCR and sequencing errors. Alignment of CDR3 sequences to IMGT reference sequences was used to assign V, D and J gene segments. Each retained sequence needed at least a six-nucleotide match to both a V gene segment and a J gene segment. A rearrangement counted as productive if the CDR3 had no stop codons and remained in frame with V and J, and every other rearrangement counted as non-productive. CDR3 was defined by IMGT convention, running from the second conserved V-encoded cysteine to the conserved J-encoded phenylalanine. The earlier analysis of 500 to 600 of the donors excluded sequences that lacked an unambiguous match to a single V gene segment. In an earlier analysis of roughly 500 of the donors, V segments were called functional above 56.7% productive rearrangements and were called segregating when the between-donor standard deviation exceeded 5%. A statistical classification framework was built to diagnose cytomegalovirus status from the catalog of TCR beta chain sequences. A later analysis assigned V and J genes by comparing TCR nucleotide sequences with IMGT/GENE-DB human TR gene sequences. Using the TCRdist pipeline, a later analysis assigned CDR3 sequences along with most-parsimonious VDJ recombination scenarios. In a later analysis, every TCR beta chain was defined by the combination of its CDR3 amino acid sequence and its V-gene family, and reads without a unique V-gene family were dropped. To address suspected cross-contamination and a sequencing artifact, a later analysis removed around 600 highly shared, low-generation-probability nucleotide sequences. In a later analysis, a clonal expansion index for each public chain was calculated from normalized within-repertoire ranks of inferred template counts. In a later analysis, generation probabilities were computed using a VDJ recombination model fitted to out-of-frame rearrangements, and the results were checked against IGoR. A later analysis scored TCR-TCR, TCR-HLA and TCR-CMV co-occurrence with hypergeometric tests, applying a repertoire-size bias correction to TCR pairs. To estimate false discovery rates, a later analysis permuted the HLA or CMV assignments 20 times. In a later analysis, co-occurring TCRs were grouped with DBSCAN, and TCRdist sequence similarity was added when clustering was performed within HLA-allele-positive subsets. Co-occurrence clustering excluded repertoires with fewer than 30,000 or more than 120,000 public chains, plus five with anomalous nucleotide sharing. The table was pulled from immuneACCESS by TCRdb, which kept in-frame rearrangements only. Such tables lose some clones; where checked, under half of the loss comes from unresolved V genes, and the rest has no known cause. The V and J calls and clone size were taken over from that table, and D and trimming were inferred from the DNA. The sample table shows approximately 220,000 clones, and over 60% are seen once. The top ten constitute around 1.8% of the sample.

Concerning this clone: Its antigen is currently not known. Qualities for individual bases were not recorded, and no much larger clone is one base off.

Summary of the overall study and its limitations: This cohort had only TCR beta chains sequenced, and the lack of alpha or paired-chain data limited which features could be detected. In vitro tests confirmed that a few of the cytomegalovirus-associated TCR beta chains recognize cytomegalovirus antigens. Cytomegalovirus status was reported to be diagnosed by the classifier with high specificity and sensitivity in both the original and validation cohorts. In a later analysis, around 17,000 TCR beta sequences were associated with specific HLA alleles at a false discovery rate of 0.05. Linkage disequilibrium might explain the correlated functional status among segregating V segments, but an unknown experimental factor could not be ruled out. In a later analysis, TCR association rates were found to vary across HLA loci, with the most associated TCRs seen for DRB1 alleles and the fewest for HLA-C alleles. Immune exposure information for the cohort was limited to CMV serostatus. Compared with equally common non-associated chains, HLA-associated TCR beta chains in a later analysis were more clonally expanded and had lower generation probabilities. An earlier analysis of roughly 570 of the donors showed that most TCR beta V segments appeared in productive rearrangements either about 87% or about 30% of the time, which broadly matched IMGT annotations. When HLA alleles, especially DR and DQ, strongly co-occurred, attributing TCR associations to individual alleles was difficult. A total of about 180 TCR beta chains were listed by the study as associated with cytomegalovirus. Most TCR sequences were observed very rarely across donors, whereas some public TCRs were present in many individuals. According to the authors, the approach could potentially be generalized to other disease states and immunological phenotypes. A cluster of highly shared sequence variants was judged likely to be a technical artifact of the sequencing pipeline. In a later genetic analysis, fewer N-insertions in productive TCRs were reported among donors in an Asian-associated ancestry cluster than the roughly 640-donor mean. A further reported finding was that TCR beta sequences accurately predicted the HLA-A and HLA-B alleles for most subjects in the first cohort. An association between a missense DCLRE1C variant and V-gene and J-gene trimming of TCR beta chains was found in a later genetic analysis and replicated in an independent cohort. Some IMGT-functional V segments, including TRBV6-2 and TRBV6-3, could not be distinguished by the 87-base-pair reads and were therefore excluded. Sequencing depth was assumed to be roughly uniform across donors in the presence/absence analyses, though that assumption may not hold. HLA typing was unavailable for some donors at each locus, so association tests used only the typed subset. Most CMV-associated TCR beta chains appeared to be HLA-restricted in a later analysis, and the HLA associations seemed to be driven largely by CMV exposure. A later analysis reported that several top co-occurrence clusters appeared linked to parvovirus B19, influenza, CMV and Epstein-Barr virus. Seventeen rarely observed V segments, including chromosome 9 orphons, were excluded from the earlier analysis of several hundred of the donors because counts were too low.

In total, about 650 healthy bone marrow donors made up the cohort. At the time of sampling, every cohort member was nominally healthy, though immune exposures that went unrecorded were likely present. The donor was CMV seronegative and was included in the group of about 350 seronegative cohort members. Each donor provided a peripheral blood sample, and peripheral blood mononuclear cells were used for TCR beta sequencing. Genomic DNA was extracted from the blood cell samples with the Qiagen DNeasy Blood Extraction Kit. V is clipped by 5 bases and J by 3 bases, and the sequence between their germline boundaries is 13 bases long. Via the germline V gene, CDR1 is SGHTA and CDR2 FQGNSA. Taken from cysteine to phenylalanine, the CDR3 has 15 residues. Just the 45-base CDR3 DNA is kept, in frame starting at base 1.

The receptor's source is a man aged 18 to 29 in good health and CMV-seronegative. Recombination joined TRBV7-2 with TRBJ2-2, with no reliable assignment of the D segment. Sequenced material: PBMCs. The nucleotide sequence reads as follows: TGTGCCAGCAGCCCCCTGTGGCCCGACACCGGGGAGCTGTTTTTT. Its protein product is CASSPLWPDTGELFF.